The 22 T cell receptor beta chains below were found in one sample sequenced in a study of cytomegalovirus exposure and HLA in healthy donors. The primer mix had 60 Vbeta and 13 Jbeta primers. Only in-frame clones appear in the TCRdb table, and some are missing; sequencing was by immunoSEQ multiplex PCR. Among some 120,000 clones listed, 8.5% to 10% were seen once. The sequenced sample consisted of PBMCs. The receptors come from a man younger than 45 in good health and CMV-seronegative.

The chain combines TRBV6-5 with TRBJ2-2; a weak D match, TRBD2 (6 bases). The V gene lost 2 bases and the J gene lost 7 bases, with 14 bases spanning the gap. CDR3 length equals 15 residues. Germline CDR1 reads MNHEY; CDR2 reads SVGAGI. The chain's CDR3 is CASSYRSGVVGELFF. The CDR3 DNA reads TGTGCCAGCAGTTACCGGTCGGGAGTGGTCGGGGAGCTGTTTTTT.

The gene calls are TRBV7-9 and TRBJ2-1, with TRBD2 matching 7 bases. After removal of 5 bases from V and 9 bases from J, the junction contained 10 bases not matched to a gene. The germline CDR1 and CDR2 sequences are SEHNR and FQNEAQ (reference sequence). The CDR3 is 14 amino acids. The CDR3 coding sequence is TGTGCCAGCAGCGATCGGACTAGTCGAGGTGAGCAGTTCTTC. It translates to CASSDRTSRGEQFF.

The chain links TRBV5-6 to TRBJ2-7; 12 bases agree with TRBD2. From germline, CDR1 is SGHDT and CDR2 YYEEEE. V shed 4 bases, J shed 5 bases, and the junction held 7 bases outside the gene matches. This CDR3 comprises 15 residues. The CDR3 reads CASSAGLAGRDEQYF. In nucleotides, the CDR3 is TGTGCCAGCAGCGCTGGACTAGCGGGGCGCGACGAGCAGTACTTC.

This clone turned up a few times. This sequence joins TRBV7-2 and TRBJ2-3, with 10 bases matching TRBD2. V trimming: 3 bases; J trimming: 5 bases; junction bases outside the gene matches: 11. The CDR3 spans 17 residues. Germline V lookup: CDR1 SGHTA, CDR2 FQGNSA. The CDR3 DNA follows: TGTGCCAGCAGCTTTAGATCTAGCGGGAGCCCCAGAGATACGCAGTATTTT. Protein sequence: CASSFRSSGSPRDTQYF. Full variable domain (outside the CDR3, taken from reference TRBV7-2 and TRBJ2-3): GAGVSQSPSNKVTEKGKDVELRCDPISGHTALYWYRQSLGQGLEFLIYFQGNSAPDKSGLPSDRFSAERTGGSVSTLTIQRTQQEDSAVYLCASSFRSSGSPRDTQYFGPGTRLTVL.

This clone turned up a few times. The CDR3 protein is CASSQGTGVVNYGYTF. The CDR3 nucleotides read TGCGCCAGCAGCCAGGGGACAGGGGTAGTGAACTATGGCTACACCTTC. The V gene is TRBV4-1, the J gene TRBJ1-2, with 10 bases matching TRBD1. The junction had 6 bases not matched to a gene; V was cut back by 3 bases and J by 2 bases. The CDR3 runs to 16 residues. Germline CDR1 reads MGHRA; CDR2 reads YSYEKL.

The rearrangement uses TRBV7-2 and TRBJ2-1; 7 bases map to TRBD1. The CDR3 is 13 residues long. With V trimmed by 1 base and J by 15 bases, 9 bases remained unmatched. CDR1 is SGHTA, CDR2 FQGNSA, per germline. The CDR3: CASSLGSTPGGFF. In DNA, the CDR3 is TGTGCCAGCAGCTTAGGGAGTACTCCAGGGGGGTTCTTC. Full variable domain (rest looked up from reference TRBV7-2 and TRBJ2-1): GAGVSQSPSNKVTEKGKDVELRCDPISGHTALYWYRQSLGQGLEFLIYFQGNSAPDKSGLPSDRFSAERTGGSVSTLTIQRTQQEDSAVYLCASSLGSTPGGFFGPGTRLTVL.

This clone showed up just a few times. This chain links TRBV14 with TRBJ2-1, with 10 bases that match TRBD2. Germline V CDR1 and CDR2: SGHDN, FVKESK. CDR3 length: 16 residues. V shed 4 bases and J 2 bases; nucleotides not matched to a gene: 5. The CDR3 reads CASSPRLAGAYNEQFF. Written as DNA, the CDR3 is TGTGCCAGCAGCCCTCGGCTAGCGGGGGCCTACAATGAGCAGTTCTTC.

This clone has just a few counts. This sequence joins TRBV5-6 and TRBJ2-5; tentative D call: TRBD1 (6 bases). V lost 1 base and J 5 bases, leaving 12 bases between the germline ends. This CDR3 region has 14 residues. In germline, CDR1 is SGHDT, CDR2 YYEEEE. CDR3 coding DNA: TGTGCCAGCAGCTTGCTACAGGGTGGCGAGACCCAGTACTTC. Residues: CASSLLQGGETQYF.

This clone has more than one count but fewer than ten. The chain recombines TRBV7-6 with TRBJ2-2; D ambiguous. V gave up 1 base and J gave up 7 bases, with 13 bases separating them. The CDR3 has 15 residues. Germline V gene data show CDR1 as SGHVS and CDR2 as FNYEAQ. The CDR3 reads CASSLVLPPGGELFF. The CDR3 region has the DNA TGTGCCAGCAGCTTAGTACTACCCCCTGGCGGGGAGCTGTTTTTT.

Only a few counts were recorded for this clone. V and J are TRBV6-4 and TRBJ2-3; TRBD1 matches 7 bases. There are 14 residues in the CDR3. Germline CDR1 reads MRHNA; CDR2 reads SNTAGT. After removal of 0 bases from V and 4 bases from J, the junction contained 1 base not matched to a gene. The CDR3 DNA reads as TGTGCCAGCAGTGACTCAGGGGGCCCAGATACGCAGTATTTT. It codes for CASSDSGGPDTQYF.

V and J are TRBV19 and TRBJ2-2; 14 bases fit TRBD2. The germline V gene encodes CDR1 LNHDA and CDR2 SQIVND (reference sequence). The junction had 1 base not matched to a gene; V was cut back by 6 bases and J by 4 bases. CDR3 length equals 15 residues. This CDR3 is CASSGTSGGTGELFF. CDR3 in DNA: TGTGCCAGTAGCGGGACTAGCGGGGGCACCGGGGAGCTGTTTTTT.

This clone was counted between two and nine times. CDR3 amino acids: CASSQPRSEGAAETQYF. The CDR3 DNA sequence: TGTGCCAGCAGCCAACCTAGATCCGAGGGGGCTGCGGAGACCCAGTACTTC. The chain carries TRBV7-9 and TRBJ2-5; 7 bases are a match to TRBD1. J was trimmed by 5 bases and V by 5 bases; bases with no gene match: 17. This CDR3 has 17 amino acids. Germline lookup yields CDR1 SEHNR and CDR2 FQNEAQ (reference sequence).

This chain joins TRBV4-3 and TRBJ2-6, with D unresolved. Germline V gene lookup returns CDR1 LGHNA and CDR2 YSLEER. Trimming left V 1 base short and J 1 base short, with 5 bases between. The CDR3 totals 15 residues. CDR3 region: CASSQGQSGANVLTF. The CDR3 DNA reads TGCGCCAGCAGCCAAGGGCAATCTGGGGCCAACGTCCTGACTTTC.

The chain joins TRBV1 to TRBJ2-5; the D call in the table, TRBD2, was not verified against the DNA. TRBV1 is shown as a pseudogene. This CDR3 has 9 amino acids. The CDR3 nucleotides read TGCACCCCCTCGGAGACCCAGTACTTC. Translating gives CTPSETQYF.

This clone has a single count. J is TRBJ2-3 and V is TRBV2; maybe TRBD1 (5 bases). The CDR3 consists of 12 residues. The V gene lost 5 bases and the J gene lost 6 bases, with 9 bases spanning the gap. Germline loops: CDR1 SNHLY, CDR2 FYNNEI. The CDR3 spells CASSQGSDTQYF. CDR3 bases: TGTGCCAGCAGTCAGGGTTCCGATACGCAGTATTTT.

This clone has only a few counts. This chain links TRBV2 with TRBJ2-2; D is undetermined. The V end lost 2 bases, the J end lost 4 bases, and 11 bases lay between the germline ends. Germline CDR1 is SNHLY and CDR2 is FYNNEI. The CDR3 is made up of 15 amino acids. The CDR3 DNA reads TGTGCCAGCAGTGAACTTACTCCAACCACCGGGGAGCTGTTTTTT. Its translation is CASSELTPTTGELFF.

The chain joins TRBV7-9 to TRBJ1-3; D gene unclear. Trimming took 3 bases from V and 2 from J, leaving 8 bases between them. In germline, CDR1 is SEHNR, CDR2 FQNEAQ (reference sequence). This CDR3 spans 14 amino acids. CDR3 sequence reads: CASSFYGTGNTIYF. CDR3 coding DNA: TGTGCCAGCAGCTTTTACGGGACTGGAAACACCATATATTTT.

This clone was recorded a few times. The chain carries TRBV10-3 and TRBJ1-2, with 9 bases that match TRBD1. Germline CDR1 and CDR2: ENHRY and SYGVKD. J gave up 6 bases and V 7 bases, and 6 bases lay outside the gene matches. The CDR3 has 13 residues. In nucleotides, the CDR3 is TGTGCCATCACCGGACAGGGGTTCGATGGCTACACCTTC. Its protein is CAITGQGFDGYTF.

The gene calls are TRBV5-5 and TRBJ2-7; 8 bases are shared with TRBD2. The CDR3 runs 14 residues. The J segment lost 2 bases and the V segment lost 4 bases, leaving 5 bases of the junction unmatched. Germline-derived CDR1 and CDR2 are SGHKS and YYEKEE (reference sequence). Here the CDR3 DNA reads TGTGCCAGCAGCGCGGCCGGGGGGGCCTACGAGCAGTACTTC. Its translation is CASSAAGGAYEQYF.

Only a few counts were recorded for this clone. The chain couples TRBV5-4 to TRBJ1-1; D might be TRBD1 (5 bases). Trimming took 0 bases from V and 1 from J, leaving 13 bases between them. CDR3 length equals 16 residues. Germline assignment: CDR1 SGHNT and CDR2 YYREEE (reference sequence). The CDR3 DNA sequence: TGTGCCAGCAGCTTGGAATTGGCCAGGGCGAACACTGAAGCTTTCTTT. Translating gives CASSLELARANTEAFF.

This clone was picked up a small number of times. V is TRBV29-1 and J is TRBJ2-5; perhaps TRBD1 as D (5 bases). CDR3 length: 14 residues. Germline assignment: CDR1 SQVTM and CDR2 ANQGSEA. V lost 2 bases and J lost 5, with 15 bases in between. The CDR3: CSVEPQGGAETQYF. As DNA, the CDR3 is TGCAGCGTTGAACCCCAGGGCGGTGCGGAGACCCAGTACTTC.

This clone was seen only a few times. V and J are TRBV2 and TRBJ1-3; D perhaps matches TRBD1 (5 bases). Germline CDR1 and CDR2: SNHLY and FYNNEI. V dropped 6 bases and J dropped 3 bases, with 12 bases sitting between them. The CDR3 has 14 amino acids. The CDR3 loop reads CASRNQGYGNTIYF. The DNA of the CDR3 is TGTGCCAGCAGGAACCAGGGTTATGGAAACACCATATATTTT.